The 21 T cell receptor beta chains presented below share a single source sample, sequenced in a study of cytomegalovirus exposure and HLA in healthy donors. Profiling relied on immunoSEQ multiplex PCR, and the TCRdb table lists in-frame clones only, not all of them. The top ten hold roughly 0.82% of the sample, which has roughly 100,000 clones, about 95% seen once. Sequencing was carried out using PBMCs. The receptors were gathered from a woman between 18 and 29 years old in good health and CMV-seronegative.

The chain employs TRBV7-2 and TRBJ2-5; possibly TRBD2 for D (5 bases). Germline-derived CDR1 and CDR2 are SGHTA and FQGNSA. CDR3 size: 14 residues. Trimming stripped 0 bases from V and 5 bases from J, with 10 bases between. DNA of the CDR3: TGTGCCAGCAGCTTAGCGGAGGCTCGGGAGACCCAGTACTTC. This sequence encodes CASSLAEARETQYF.

The chain combines TRBV25-1 with TRBJ2-2; 9 bases match TRBD2. Germline lookup yields CDR1 MGHDK and CDR2 SYGVNS. Unmatched junction bases numbered 8, after V lost 7 bases and J lost 5 bases. The CDR3 is 15 residues long. Written as DNA, the CDR3 is TGTGCCAGCATCTCCGGGACTAGCAAGACCGGGGAGCTGTTTTTT. Protein product: CASISGTSKTGELFF.

The chain carries TRBV27 and TRBJ2-4, with D unclear. Germline CDR1 is MNHEY and CDR2 is SMNVEV (reference sequence). This CDR3 comprises 16 residues. The V end lost 6 bases, the J end lost 0 bases, and 15 bases lay between the germline ends. As DNA, the CDR3 is TGTGCCAGCAGAACAAACAGACCGATAGCCAAAAACATTCAGTACTTC. Its protein is CASRTNRPIAKNIQYF.

This chain joins TRBV27 and TRBJ2-7; 7 positions agree with TRBD2. CDR1 MNHEY and CDR2 SMNVEV come from the germline V gene (reference sequence). The CDR3 is made up of 14 amino acids. J gave up 3 bases and V 7 bases, and 9 bases lay outside the gene matches. DNA of the CDR3: TGTGCCAGCAAGGGACTGGGGGGGATCTACGAGCAGTACTTC. Its protein is CASKGLGGIYEQYF.

The chain employs TRBV30 and TRBJ1-3; D is undetermined. This CDR3 region has 11 residues. CDR1 and CDR2 (germline): GTSNPN, SVGIG (reference sequence). The V end lost 2 bases, the J end lost 7 bases, and 6 bases lay between the germline ends. Written as DNA, the CDR3 is TGTGCCTGGAGTCCGGGGAACACCATATATTTT. This codes for CAWSPGNTIYF.

The chain has TRBV2 and TRBJ2-1; possibly TRBD2 for D (6 bases). Germline V gives CDR1 SNHLY, CDR2 FYNNEI. This CDR3 has 17 residues. The V gene lost 6 bases and the J gene lost 7 bases, with 25 bases spanning the gap. CDR3 amino acids: CASSQWGMRDLANEQFF. CDR3 nucleotides: TGTGCCAGCAGCCAATGGGGCATGCGGGACCTCGCGAATGAGCAGTTCTTC.

This chain uses TRBV5-6 with TRBJ1-1; D gene unclear. With 0 bases removed from V and 1 base from J, the gap between germline ends came to 7 bases. Germline V gene lookup returns CDR1 SGHDT and CDR2 YYEEEE. The CDR3 is 14 amino acids. As DNA, the CDR3 is TGTGCCAGCAGCTTGGGACGGGGGAACACTGAAGCTTTCTTT. It specifies CASSLGRGNTEAFF.

The chain carries TRBV2 and TRBJ2-5; D gene unclear. Germline V lookup: CDR1 SNHLY, CDR2 FYNNEI. The V and J ends lost 6 bases and 2 bases respectively, with 4 bases between them. The CDR3 is 11 residues long. CDR3 loop: CASSQQETQYF. The CDR3, as DNA: TGTGCCAGCAGCCAACAAGAGACCCAGTACTTC.

In its sample, this clone was seen once. The chain uses TRBV14 and TRBJ1-2; perhaps TRBD1 as D (5 bases). Germline loops: CDR1 SGHDN, CDR2 FVKESK. This CDR3 is built from 13 residues. V was shortened by 4 bases and J by 1 base, with 7 bases between the two germline ends. CDR3 loop: CASSLQVNYGYTF. The DNA for the CDR3 is TGTGCCAGCAGCCTACAGGTTAACTATGGCTACACCTTC.

This rearrangement joins TRBV9 to TRBJ2-3; 8 nucleotides agree with TRBD2. This CDR3 is built from 16 residues. Germline V gene sequence: CDR1 SGDLS, CDR2 YYNGEE. The V gene end was trimmed by 4 bases and the J gene end by 4 bases; junction bases not matched to a gene: 11. CDR3 in DNA: TGTGCCAGCAGCCCATATAGCGGGGCCCCCCCAGATACGCAGTATTTT. Its translation is CASSPYSGAPPDTQYF. Full variable domain (missing parts from reference TRBV9 and TRBJ2-3): DSGVTQTPKHLITATGQRVTLRCSPRSGDLSVYWYQQSLDQGLQFLIQYYNGEERAKGNILERFSAQQFPDLHSELNLSSLELGDSALYFCASSPYSGAPPDTQYFGPGTRLTVL.

The V and J genes are TRBV9 and TRBJ2-5; 7 bases are shared with TRBD2. The V and J ends lost 0 bases and 0 bases, in that order; junction bases with no gene match: 5. The germline CDR1 and CDR2 sequences are SGDLS and YYNGEE. CDR3 size: 16 residues. CDR3 in amino acids: CASSVVSGAYQETQYF. CDR3 coding DNA: TGTGCCAGCAGCGTAGTGAGCGGGGCGTACCAAGAGACCCAGTACTTC. Variable domain in full (rest from reference TRBV9 and TRBJ2-5): DSGVTQTPKHLITATGQRVTLRCSPRSGDLSVYWYQQSLDQGLQFLIQYYNGEERAKGNILERFSAQQFPDLHSELNLSSLELGDSALYFCASSVVSGAYQETQYFGPGTRLLVL.

The CDR3 sequence: CASSLEGTLYNEQFF. Written as DNA, the CDR3 is TGTGCCAGCAGCTTAGAAGGGACTCTCTACAATGAGCAGTTCTTC. V is TRBV13 and J is TRBJ2-1, with D tentatively TRBD2 (6 bases). Per germline, CDR1 PRHDT and CDR2 FYEKMQ (reference sequence). The CDR3 length is 15 residues. V lost 1 base to trimming and J lost 3 bases, with 10 bases between them.

V gene TRBV11-2 combines with J gene TRBJ2-1, with 7 positions matching TRBD2. The CDR3 consists of 15 residues. Germline CDR1 SGHAT, CDR2 FQNNGV. The junction had 6 bases not matched to a gene; V was cut back by 5 bases and J by 2 bases. CDR3 loop: CASSRGGSTYNEQFF. CDR3 coding DNA: TGTGCCAGCAGCCGCGGGGGATCAACCTACAATGAGCAGTTCTTC.

The chain employs TRBV10-3 and TRBJ1-2; D may be TRBD1 (6 bases). Trimming took off 0 bases at V and 4 bases at J, with 12 bases between the two ends. CDR3 length equals 15 residues. The germline gives CDR1 ENHRY, CDR2 SYGVKD. CDR3 DNA sequence: TGTGCCATCAGTGAGTCCTCTACAGGGCCCTATGGCTACACCTTC. Translation gives CAISESSTGPYGYTF.

The chain joins TRBV19 to TRBJ2-1, with 9 positions matching TRBD1. J lost 3 bases, V lost 4 bases, and 4 bases had no gene match. Germline CDR1 LNHDA, CDR2 SQIVND (reference sequence). The CDR3 runs to 15 residues. The CDR3 reads CASSTGTGFYNEQFF. The CDR3 nucleotides are TGTGCCAGTAGTACGGGGACAGGGTTCTACAATGAGCAGTTCTTC.

The chain employs TRBV13 and TRBJ2-5, with D tentatively TRBD1 (5 bases). Trimming shortened V by 2 bases and J by 5 bases, and 12 bases separated the two germline ends. Germline V lookup: CDR1 PRHDT, CDR2 FYEKMQ (reference sequence). The CDR3 is 14 amino acids. The CDR3 protein is CASSLRRKGETQYF. CDR3 sequence (DNA): TGTGCCAGCAGCTTACGTCGGAAGGGGGAGACCCAGTACTTC. The whole variable domain, remainder taken from reference TRBV13 and TRBJ2-5, is AAGVIQSPRHLIKEKRETATLKCYPIPRHDTVYWYQQGPGQDPQFLISFYEKMQSDKGSIPDRFSAQQFSDYHSELNMSSLELGDSALYFCASSLRRKGETQYFGPGTRLLVL.

This sequence joins TRBV9 and TRBJ2-1; 9 bases agree with TRBD1. CDR3 length: 12 amino acids. Germline V gene data show CDR1 as SGDLS and CDR2 as YYNGEE. V trimming: 3 bases; J trimming: 9 bases; junction bases outside the gene matches: 1. CDR3 protein: CASSATGGEQFF. The CDR3 DNA reads TGTGCCAGCAGCGCGACAGGGGGTGAGCAGTTCTTC.

The chain couples TRBV4-1 to TRBJ1-4, with D perhaps TRBD1 (5 bases). Germline V gives CDR1 MGHRA, CDR2 YSYEKL. This CDR3 has 17 residues. Trimming stripped 6 bases from V and 6 bases from J, with 23 bases between. CDR3 region: CASRPQGEGRFYEKLFF. CDR3 sequence (DNA): TGCGCCAGCAGGCCTCAGGGAGAAGGGAGGTTCTATGAAAAACTGTTTTTT.

This clone was seen once. The V gene is TRBV7-8, the J gene TRBJ2-7; possible D gene TRBD1, 5 bases. CDR1 is SGHVS and CDR2 is FQNEAQ in the germline V gene. Trimming stripped 1 base from V and 3 bases from J, with 13 bases between. The CDR3 consists of 15 residues. The DNA of the CDR3 is TGTGCCAGCAGCTTAGGAGGTGACAGATACTACGAGCAGTACTTC. As protein: CASSLGGDRYYEQYF.

The gene calls are TRBV9 and TRBJ2-7, with 10 bases matching TRBD1. The V gene end was trimmed by 2 bases and the J gene end by 3 bases; junction bases not matched to a gene: 5. There are 15 residues in the CDR3. Germline V gene data show CDR1 as SGDLS and CDR2 as YYNGEE. In nucleotides, the CDR3 is TGTGCCAGCAGCGTCCGACAGGGGGCAAACTACGAGCAGTACTTC. Its translation is CASSVRQGANYEQYF.

This clone was observed once. The chain recombines TRBV19 with TRBJ2-7, with 11 bases identical to TRBD2. This CDR3 is built from 18 residues. The junction had 16 bases not matched to a gene; V was cut back by 6 bases and J by 3 bases. Germline-derived CDR1 and CDR2 are LNHDA and SQIVND (reference sequence). This chain's CDR3 is CASSPGLLAGVIVYEQYF. The CDR3 nucleotides are TGTGCCAGTAGCCCCGGGTTACTAGCGGGAGTTATAGTCTACGAGCAGTACTTC.